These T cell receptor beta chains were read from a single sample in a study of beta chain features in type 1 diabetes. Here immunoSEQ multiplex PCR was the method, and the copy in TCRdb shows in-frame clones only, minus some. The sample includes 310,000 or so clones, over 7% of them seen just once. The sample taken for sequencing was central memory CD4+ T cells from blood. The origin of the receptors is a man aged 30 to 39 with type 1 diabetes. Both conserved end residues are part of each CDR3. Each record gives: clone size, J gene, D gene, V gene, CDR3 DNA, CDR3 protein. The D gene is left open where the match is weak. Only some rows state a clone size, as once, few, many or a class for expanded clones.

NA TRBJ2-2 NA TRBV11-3 TGTGCCAGCAGCCCGGACGGGACCGGGGAGCTGTTTTTT CASSPDGTGELFF
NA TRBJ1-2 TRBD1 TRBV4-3 TGCGCCAGCAGCCGAGAAGGGACAGGGAACTATGGCTACACCTTC CASSREGTGNYGYTF
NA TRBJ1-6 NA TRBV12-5 TGTGCTAGTGGTTTGGCCCCGAGAGGTCTCAGCTCCTATAATTCACCCCTCCACTTT CASGLAPRGLSSYNSPLHF
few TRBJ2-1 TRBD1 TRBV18 TGCGCTACCGGGACAGGAGGTAAGGATGAGCAGTTCTTC CATGTGGKDEQFF
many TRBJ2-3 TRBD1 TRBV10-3 TGTGCCATGAGGGGACAGGGCACAGATACGCAGTATTTT CAMRGQGTDTQYF
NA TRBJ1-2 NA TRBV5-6 TGTGCCAGCAGCCTTCGTCTGTCACAGGGTGGGGGCTACACCTTC CASSLRLSQGGGYTF
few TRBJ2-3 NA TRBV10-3 TGTGCCATCAGTGAGTCGAGCGGGCGGGCGGGACTGGATACGCAGTATTTT CAISESSGRAGLDTQYF
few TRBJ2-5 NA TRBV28 TGTGCCAGCAGCCTGAGACACCCGGGAGAGACCCAGTACTTC CASSLRHPGETQYF
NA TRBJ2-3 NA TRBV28 TGTGCCAGCAGTTTGGGCAGTTTTTCTAGCACAGATACGCAGTATTTT CASSLGSFSSTDTQYF
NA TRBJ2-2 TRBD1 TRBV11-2 TGTGCCAGCAGCTTGGGGACAGGGGGAGTTTCCGGGGAGCTGTTTTTT CASSLGTGGVSGELFF
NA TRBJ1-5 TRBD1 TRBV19 TGTGCCAGTAGTGAACGGGACAGGGACCAGCCCCAGCATTTT CASSERDRDQPQHF
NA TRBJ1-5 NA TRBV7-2 TGTGCCAGCAGCTTAGCGTCGCAGGGTCCCAATCAGCCCCAGCATTTT CASSLASQGPNQPQHF
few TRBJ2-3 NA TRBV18 TGTGCCAGCTCAGCGGCAGGGCCGTTATTCACAGATACGCAGTATTTT CASSAAGPLFTDTQYF
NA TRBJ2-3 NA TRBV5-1 TGCGCCAGCAGCCTTGACGGACAGCGCACAGATACGCAGTATTTT CASSLDGQRTDTQYF
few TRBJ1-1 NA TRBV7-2 TGTGCCAGCAGCTTACTAATAGCGGGTGCACAGGCTGAAGCTTTCTTT CASSLLIAGAQAEAFF
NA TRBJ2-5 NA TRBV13 TGTGCCAGCAGCTTAGCGTGGTCAGACTTCCAAGAGACCCAGTACTTC CASSLAWSDFQETQYF
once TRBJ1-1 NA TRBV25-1 TGTGCCAGCAGTGAAGGGATCGTACGGAACACTGAAGCTTTCTTT CASSEGIVRNTEAFF
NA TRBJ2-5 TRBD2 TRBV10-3 TGTGCCATCAGTGGACTAGCGGGGGTTCAAGAGACCCAGTACTTC CAISGLAGVQETQYF
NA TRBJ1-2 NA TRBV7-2 TGTGCCAGCAGCCCCACGGGACTTATTAATGGCTACACCTTC CASSPTGLINGYTF
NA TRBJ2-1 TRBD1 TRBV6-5 TGTGCCAGCAGTTACTCCTCGGGACAGGATCGGCAGTTCTTC CASSYSSGQDRQFF
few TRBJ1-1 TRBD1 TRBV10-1 TGCACCAGCAGTTTGACAGGGGTGACTGAAGCTTTCTTT CTSSLTGVTEAFF
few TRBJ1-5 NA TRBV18 TGTGCCAGCTCGAGCACAGGGTATCAGCCCCAGCATTTT CASSSTGYQPQHF
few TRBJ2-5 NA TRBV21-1 TGTGCCAGCCCCCATGGGCAGGGCAAAAGGGAGACCCAGTACTTC CASPHGQGKRETQYF
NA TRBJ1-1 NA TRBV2 TGTGCCACTACCGGGGAGGGCACTGAAGCTTTCTTT CATTGEGTEAFF
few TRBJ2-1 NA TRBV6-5 TGTGCCAGCAGTTACTGGCGAGGGGACAATGAGCAGTTCTTC CASSYWRGDNEQFF
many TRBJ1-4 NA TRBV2 TGTGCCAGCAGGTTGAATGAAAAACTGTTTTTT CASRLNEKLFF
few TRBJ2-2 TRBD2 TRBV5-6 TGTGCCAGCAGCCGGGGACTAGCGGGTAACACCGGGGAGCTGTTTTTT CASSRGLAGNTGELFF
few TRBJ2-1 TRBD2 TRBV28 TGTGCCAGCAGTCCAACTAGCGGGGGGCCCCGCAATGAGCAGTTCTTC CASSPTSGGPRNEQFF
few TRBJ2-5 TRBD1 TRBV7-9 TGTGCCAGCAGCCAAGGACAGGGGGTAGAGACCCAGTACTTC CASSQGQGVETQYF
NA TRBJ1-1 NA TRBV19 TGTGCCAGTAGGGGGGCGGCAAGGTCTGAAGCTTTCTTT CASRGAARSEAFF
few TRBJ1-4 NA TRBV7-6 TGTGCCAGCAGCTTATCTCCGGTCGGGGCTAATGAAAAACTGTTTTTT CASSLSPVGANEKLFF
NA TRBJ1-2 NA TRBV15 TGTGCCACCAGCAGAGATTTAACAGGAGCGGGCTATGGCTACACCTTC CATSRDLTGAGYGYTF
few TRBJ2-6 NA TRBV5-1 TGCGCCAGCAGCTTGCCAGGGGACGGGGCCAACGTCCTGACTTTC CASSLPGDGANVLTF
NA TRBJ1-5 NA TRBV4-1 TGCGCCAGCAGCCAAGAATGGAGTTCGTGGGACAATCAGCCCCAGCATTTT CASSQEWSSWDNQPQHF
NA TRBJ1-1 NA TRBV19 TGTGCCAGTAGTATAGGAGGACAGTACACTGAAGCTTTCTTT CASSIGGQYTEAFF
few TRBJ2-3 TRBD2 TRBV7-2 TGTGCCAGCAGCTTGGGGACTAGCGGGACCACAGATACGCAGTATTTT CASSLGTSGTTDTQYF
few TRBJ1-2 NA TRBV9 TGTGCCAGCAGCGTACTGGGGGCCCGAAGCGGCTACACCTTC CASSVLGARSGYTF
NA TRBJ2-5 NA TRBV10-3 TGTGCCATCAGTGAGCGGGAGGGGGCGGCGGAGACCCAGTACTTC CAISEREGAAETQYF
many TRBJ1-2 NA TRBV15 TGTGCCACCAGCAGAGATCGGAGGGAGTGGGGCTACACCTTC CATSRDRREWGYTF